The 8 T cell receptor beta chains in this list originate from one sample, sequenced in a study of blood T cell repertoires in COVID-19. Sequencing used immunoSEQ multiplex PCR; TCRdb keeps in-frame clones, though not all of them. The table includes tens of thousands of clones, more than 85% detected once. The sample comprised peripheral blood. The receptors were gathered from a man in his sixties with active or convalescent COVID-19.

The chain combines TRBV4-3 with TRBJ2-7; 10 positions agree with TRBD2. V lost 0 bases and J lost 6; bases outside the gene matches: 8. In germline, CDR1 is LGHNA, CDR2 YSLEER. The CDR3 spans 16 residues. The CDR3 reads CASSQDRAGGPVEQYF. DNA for the CDR3: TGCGCCAGCAGCCAAGATCGAGCGGGAGGGCCGGTCGAGCAGTACTTC.

This CDR3 reads CASSEQNTGELFF. The DNA for the CDR3 is TGTGCCAGCAGTGAACAGAACACCGGGGAGCTGTTTTTT. The rearrangement joins TRBV2 to TRBJ2-2; no definite D call. Trimming took off 2 bases at V and 1 base at J, with 2 bases between the two ends. CDR1 SNHLY and CDR2 FYNNEI come from the germline V gene. The CDR3 loop spans 13 amino acids.

The V and J genes are TRBV6-5 and TRBJ1-5; tentative D call: TRBD1 (6 bases). V shed 5 bases and J shed 7 bases, with 15 bases lying between them. The CDR3 consists of 14 residues. The V gene's germline CDR1 is MNHEY and CDR2 SVGAGI. The chain's CDR3 is CASSKQGVGQPQHF. Here the CDR3 DNA reads TGTGCCAGCAGTAAACAGGGAGTCGGCCAGCCCCAGCATTTT.

The chain joins TRBV2 to TRBJ2-1; 8 bases match TRBD2. In germline, CDR1 is SNHLY, CDR2 FYNNEI. This CDR3 is built from 14 residues. After removal of 5 bases from V and 4 bases from J, the junction contained 4 bases not matched to a gene. The CDR3 loop reads CASSRAGAYNEQFF. CDR3 DNA: TGTGCCAGCAGTAGAGCGGGGGCTTACAATGAGCAGTTCTTC.

This clone showed up many times. The CDR3 is CASSSSSQGASGNTIYF. CDR3 nucleotides: TGTGCCAGCAGCTCATCCTCTCAGGGGGCATCTGGAAACACCATATATTTT. J is TRBJ1-3 and V is TRBV7-9; 8 positions match TRBD1. V lost 4 bases, J lost 1 base, and 9 bases stayed unmatched. Germline V lookup: CDR1 SEHNR, CDR2 FQNEAQ (reference sequence). This CDR3 region has 17 residues.

V gene TRBV4-3 combines with J gene TRBJ1-1, with 8 bases aligning to TRBD1. V lost 4 bases and J lost 4; bases outside the gene matches: 2. Per germline, CDR1 LGHNA and CDR2 YSLEER. The CDR3 is 13 amino acids. CDR3 loop: CASSRGTGTEAFF. CDR3 DNA: TGCGCCAGCAGCCGAGGGACAGGCACTGAAGCTTTCTTT.

The chain combines TRBV18 with TRBJ1-3; TRBD1 aligns across 7 bases. The CDR3 is 14 amino acids. With V trimmed by 3 bases and J by 2 bases, 1 base remained unmatched. In germline, CDR1 is KGHSH, CDR2 LQKENI. This CDR3 reads CASSPGTAGNTIYF. In DNA, the CDR3 is TGTGCCAGCTCACCTGGGACAGCTGGAAACACCATATATTTT.

The DNA for the CDR3 is TGTGCCAGCAGCCACCGCCGGGGCGGGGTTTTGGCAGATACGCAGTATTTT. This encodes CASSHRRGGVLADTQYF. The chain joins TRBV7-9 to TRBJ2-3; the D gene is possibly TRBD2 (6 bases). V lost 5 bases to trimming and J lost 4 bases, with 22 bases between them. CDR3 size: 17 residues. From germline, CDR1 is SEHNR and CDR2 FQNEAQ (reference sequence). Supplemented by reference TRBV7-9 and TRBJ2-3, the full variable domain reads DTGVSQNPRHKITKRGQNVTFRCDPISEHNRLYWYRQTLGQGPEFLTYFQNEAQLEKSRLLSDRFSAERPKGSFSTLEIQRTEQGDSAMYLCASSHRRGGVLADTQYFGPGTRLTVL.